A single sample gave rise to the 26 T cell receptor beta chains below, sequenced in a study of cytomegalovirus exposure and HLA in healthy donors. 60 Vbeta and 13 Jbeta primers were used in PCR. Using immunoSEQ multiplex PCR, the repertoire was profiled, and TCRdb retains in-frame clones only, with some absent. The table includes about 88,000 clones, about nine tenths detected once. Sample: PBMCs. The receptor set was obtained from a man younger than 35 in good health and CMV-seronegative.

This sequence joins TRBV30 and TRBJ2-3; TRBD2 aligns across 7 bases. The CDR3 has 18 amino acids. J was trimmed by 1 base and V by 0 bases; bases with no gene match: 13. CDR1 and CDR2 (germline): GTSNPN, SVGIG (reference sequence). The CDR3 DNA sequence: TGTGCCTGGAGTGTACGGAGGGGCGGGAGAAGGGGCACAGATACGCAGTATTTT. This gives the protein CAWSVRRGGRRGTDTQYF.

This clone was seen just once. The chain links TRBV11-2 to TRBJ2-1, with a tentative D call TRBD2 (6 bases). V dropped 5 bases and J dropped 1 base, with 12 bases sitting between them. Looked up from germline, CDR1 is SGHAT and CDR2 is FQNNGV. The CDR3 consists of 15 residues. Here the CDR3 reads CASSARLVSYNEQFF. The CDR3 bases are TGTGCCAGCAGCGCGCGACTAGTTTCCTACAATGAGCAGTTCTTC.

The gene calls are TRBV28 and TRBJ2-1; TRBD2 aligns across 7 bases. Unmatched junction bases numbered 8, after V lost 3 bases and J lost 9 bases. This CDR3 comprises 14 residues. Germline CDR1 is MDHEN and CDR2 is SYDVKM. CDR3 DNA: TGTGCCAGCAGTTTGGACGCGGGAGTGGGTGAGCAGTTCTTC. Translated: CASSLDAGVGEQFF.

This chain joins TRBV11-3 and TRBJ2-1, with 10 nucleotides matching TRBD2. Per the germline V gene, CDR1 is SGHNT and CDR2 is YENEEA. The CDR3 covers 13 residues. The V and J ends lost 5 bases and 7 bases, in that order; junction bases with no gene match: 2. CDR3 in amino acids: CASSPTSGNEQFF. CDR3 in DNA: TGTGCCAGCAGCCCGACTAGCGGGAATGAGCAGTTCTTC.

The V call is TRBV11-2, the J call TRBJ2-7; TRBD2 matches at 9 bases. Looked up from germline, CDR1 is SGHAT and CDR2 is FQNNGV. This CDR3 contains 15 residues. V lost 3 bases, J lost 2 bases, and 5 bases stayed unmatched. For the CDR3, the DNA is TGTGCCAGCAGCTTGAGACTAGCGGTGACCTACGAGCAGTACTTC. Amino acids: CASSLRLAVTYEQYF.

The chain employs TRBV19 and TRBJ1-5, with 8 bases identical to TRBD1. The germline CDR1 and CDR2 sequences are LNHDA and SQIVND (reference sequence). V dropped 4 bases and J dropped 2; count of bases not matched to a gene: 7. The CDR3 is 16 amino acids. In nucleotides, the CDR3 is TGTGCCAGTAGTAGTCGGGGGACAGGCGGCAATCAGCCCCAGCATTTT. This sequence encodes CASSSRGTGGNQPQHF. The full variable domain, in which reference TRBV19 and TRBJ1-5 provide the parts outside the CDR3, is DGGITQSPKYLFRKEGQNVTLSCEQNLNHDAMYWYRQDPGQGLRLIYYSQIVNDFQKGDIAEGYSVSREKKESFPLTVTSAQKNPTAFYLCASSSRGTGGNQPQHFGDGTRLSIL.

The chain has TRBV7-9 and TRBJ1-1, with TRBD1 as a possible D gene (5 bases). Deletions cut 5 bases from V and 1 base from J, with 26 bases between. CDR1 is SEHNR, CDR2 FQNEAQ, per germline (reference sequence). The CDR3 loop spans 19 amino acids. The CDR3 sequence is CASSPSMGGWDSANTEAFF. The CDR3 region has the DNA TGTGCCAGCAGCCCGTCAATGGGGGGATGGGACTCTGCGAACACTGAAGCTTTCTTT.

The CDR3 nucleotides read TGCAGTGCTCCCGGAGCCTATGGCTACACCTTC. It is translated as CSAPGAYGYTF. The chain carries TRBV20-1 and TRBJ1-2, with D hard to call. Trimming pared 5 bases from V and 4 bases from J, leaving 8 bases between. Germline CDR1 DFQATT, CDR2 SNEGSKA (reference sequence). This CDR3 is built from 11 residues.

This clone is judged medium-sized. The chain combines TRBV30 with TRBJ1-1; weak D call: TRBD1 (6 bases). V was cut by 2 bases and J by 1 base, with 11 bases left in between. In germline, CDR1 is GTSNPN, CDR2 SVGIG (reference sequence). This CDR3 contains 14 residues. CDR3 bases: TGTGCCTGGAGTATGAACAGGGCGAACACTGAAGCTTTCTTT. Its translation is CAWSMNRANTEAFF.

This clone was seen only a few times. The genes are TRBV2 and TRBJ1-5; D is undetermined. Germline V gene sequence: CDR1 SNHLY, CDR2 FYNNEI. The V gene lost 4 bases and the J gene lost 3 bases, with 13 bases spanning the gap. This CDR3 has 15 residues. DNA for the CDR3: TGTGCCAGCAGTGCGTTCTTTGGCTCCAATCAGCCCCAGCATTTT. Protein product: CASSAFFGSNQPQHF.

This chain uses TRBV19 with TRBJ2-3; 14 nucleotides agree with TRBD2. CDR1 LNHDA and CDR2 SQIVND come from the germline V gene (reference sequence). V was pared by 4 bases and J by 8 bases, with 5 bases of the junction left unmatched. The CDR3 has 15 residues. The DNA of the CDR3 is TGTGCCAGTAGTAAGGGACTAGCGGGGGTGGTTACGCAGTATTTT. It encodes CASSKGLAGVVTQYF.

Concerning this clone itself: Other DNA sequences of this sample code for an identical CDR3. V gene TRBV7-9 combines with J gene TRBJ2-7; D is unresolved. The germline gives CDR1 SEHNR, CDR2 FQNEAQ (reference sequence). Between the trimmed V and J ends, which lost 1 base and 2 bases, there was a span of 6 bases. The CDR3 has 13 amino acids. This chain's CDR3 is CASSLGLAYEQYF. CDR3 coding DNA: TGTGCCAGCAGCTTAGGACTCGCCTACGAGCAGTACTTC.

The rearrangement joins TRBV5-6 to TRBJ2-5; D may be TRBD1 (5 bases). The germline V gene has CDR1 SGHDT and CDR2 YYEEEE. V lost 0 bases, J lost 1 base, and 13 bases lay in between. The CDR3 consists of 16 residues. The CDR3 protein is CASSLGRQILQETQYF. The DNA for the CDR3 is TGTGCCAGCAGCTTGGGTCGACAGATACTCCAAGAGACCCAGTACTTC.

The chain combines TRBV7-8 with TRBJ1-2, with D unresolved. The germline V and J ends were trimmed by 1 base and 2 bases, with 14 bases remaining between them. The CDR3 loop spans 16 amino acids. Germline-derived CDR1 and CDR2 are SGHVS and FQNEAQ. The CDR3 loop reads CASSLGKQPGNYGYTF. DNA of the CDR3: TGTGCCAGCAGCTTAGGGAAACAGCCGGGAAACTATGGCTACACCTTC.

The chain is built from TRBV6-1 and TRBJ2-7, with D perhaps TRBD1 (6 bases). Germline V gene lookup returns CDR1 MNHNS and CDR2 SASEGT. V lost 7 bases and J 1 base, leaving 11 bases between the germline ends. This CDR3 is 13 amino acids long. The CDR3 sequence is CASKQGWSYEQYF. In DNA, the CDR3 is TGTGCCAGCAAACAGGGTTGGTCCTACGAGCAGTACTTC.

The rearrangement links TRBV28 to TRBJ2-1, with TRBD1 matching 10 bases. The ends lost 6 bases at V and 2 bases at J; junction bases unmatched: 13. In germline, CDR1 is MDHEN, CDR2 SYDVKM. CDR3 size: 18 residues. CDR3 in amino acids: CASRGQGNRVSAYNEQFF. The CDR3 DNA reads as TGTGCCAGCAGGGGACAGGGGAACCGGGTTTCAGCCTACAATGAGCAGTTCTTC.

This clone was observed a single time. In DNA form, the CDR3 reads TGCAGCGTTGTCAGGGTTAAGGGCTACACCTTC. Translated, it gives CSVVRVKGYTF. V is TRBV29-1 and J is TRBJ1-2; possibly TRBD1 for D (5 bases). V was shortened by 4 bases and J by 8 bases, with 11 bases between the two germline ends. Germline CDR1 reads SQVTM; CDR2 reads ANQGSEA. This CDR3 is 11 amino acids long.

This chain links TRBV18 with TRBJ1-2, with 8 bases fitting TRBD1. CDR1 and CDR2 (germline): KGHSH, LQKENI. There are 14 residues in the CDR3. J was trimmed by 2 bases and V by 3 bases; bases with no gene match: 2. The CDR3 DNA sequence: TGTGCCAGCTCACCTGACAGGGGAAACTATGGCTACACCTTC. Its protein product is CASSPDRGNYGYTF.

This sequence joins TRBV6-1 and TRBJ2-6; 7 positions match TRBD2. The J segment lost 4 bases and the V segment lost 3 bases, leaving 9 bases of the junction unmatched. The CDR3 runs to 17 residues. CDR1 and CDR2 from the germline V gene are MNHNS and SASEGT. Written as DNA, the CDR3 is TGTGCCAGCAGTGACCTCGGGGGAGGGACCGGGGCCAACGTCCTGACTTTC. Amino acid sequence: CASSDLGGGTGANVLTF.

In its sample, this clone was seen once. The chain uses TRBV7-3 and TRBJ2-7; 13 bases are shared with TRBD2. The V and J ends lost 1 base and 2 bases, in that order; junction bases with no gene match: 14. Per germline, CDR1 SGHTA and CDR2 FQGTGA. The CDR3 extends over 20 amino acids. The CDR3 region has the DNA TGTGCCAGCAGCTTAAGGGGCAGGACTAGCGGGAGTATTATCCCCTACGAGCAGTACTTC. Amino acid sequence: CASSLRGRTSGSIIPYEQYF.

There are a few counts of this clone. CDR3 bases: TGCGCCAGCAGCCCCTACTCCAGGCCTGGCGCAGATACGCAGTATTTT. This codes for CASSPYSRPGADTQYF. The V call is TRBV4-3, the J call TRBJ2-3; D not certain. Germline V gives CDR1 LGHNA, CDR2 YSLEER. The CDR3 spans 16 residues. The V gene lost 4 bases and the J gene lost 4 bases, with 18 bases spanning the gap.

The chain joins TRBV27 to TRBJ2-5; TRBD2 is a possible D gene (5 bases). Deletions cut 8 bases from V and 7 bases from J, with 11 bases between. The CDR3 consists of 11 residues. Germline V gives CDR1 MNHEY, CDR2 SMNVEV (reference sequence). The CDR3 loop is CASGPRGTQYF. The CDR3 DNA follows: TGTGCCAGCGGCCCCCGGGGGACCCAGTACTTC.

CDR3 residues: CASSPFVPQETQYF. CDR3 coding DNA: TGTGCCAGCTCACCCTTCGTCCCCCAAGAGACCCAGTACTTC. The chain combines TRBV18 with TRBJ2-5; D is uncertain. This CDR3 region has 14 residues. Looked up from germline, CDR1 is KGHSH and CDR2 is LQKENI. V shed 3 bases and J shed 1 base, with 9 bases lying between them.

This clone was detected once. The CDR3: CASSPGGTTNEKLFF. For the CDR3, the DNA is TGTGCCAGCAGCCCCGGGGGGACAACTAATGAAAAACTGTTTTTT. The V gene is TRBV6-5, the J gene TRBJ1-4, with TRBD1 as a possible D gene (5 bases). CDR3 length equals 15 residues. Germline assignment: CDR1 MNHEY and CDR2 SVGAGI. V shed 6 bases and J shed 0 bases, with 11 bases lying between them.

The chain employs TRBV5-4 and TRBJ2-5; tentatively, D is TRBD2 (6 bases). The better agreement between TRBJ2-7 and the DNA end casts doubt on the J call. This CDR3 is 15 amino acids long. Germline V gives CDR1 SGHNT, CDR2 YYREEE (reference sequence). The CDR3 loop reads CASSFPGGASYEQYF. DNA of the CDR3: TGTGCCAGCAGCTTCCCCGGGGGAGCCTCCTACGAGCAGTACTTC.

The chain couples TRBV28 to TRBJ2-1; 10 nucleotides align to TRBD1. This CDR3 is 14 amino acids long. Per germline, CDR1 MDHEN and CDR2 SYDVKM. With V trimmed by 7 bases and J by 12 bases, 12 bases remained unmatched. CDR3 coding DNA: TGTGCCAGCAAGAGGGGACAGGGGCGAGTGCGGCAGTTCTTC. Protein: CASKRGQGRVRQFF.